Each of the 3 T cell receptor beta chains below was sequenced from the same sample in a study of blood T cell repertoires in COVID-19 (dated by TCRdb to about 2020). To prepare the library, the immunoSEQ multiplex PCR assay was applied. Held by TCRdb, this immuneACCESS table contains in-frame sequences only and omits some clones. Under half of the omission traces to an unresolved V gene where checked; the cause of the rest is unknown. A total of some 99,000 clones appear in this sample, 80% to 90% of them only once. The ten largest account for around 1.1% of the sample. The sequenced sample consisted of peripheral blood. Receptors originate from a human donor in a cohort sampled during active COVID-19.

This chain joins TRBV7-3 and TRBJ2-5, with 8 bases that match TRBD1. The CDR3 has 15 residues. In germline, CDR1 is SGHTA, CDR2 FQGTGA. The junction had 4 bases not matched to a gene; V was cut back by 3 bases and J by 1 base. This CDR3 reads CASSFGQGSQETQYF. The CDR3, as DNA: TGTGCCAGCAGCTTTGGACAGGGTAGCCAAGAGACCCAGTACTTC.

V and J are TRBV9 and TRBJ2-7; D possibly corresponds to TRBD2 (5 bases). The CDR3 is 15 amino acids. V was cut by 0 bases and J by 4 bases, with 14 bases left in between. Germline V gene lookup returns CDR1 SGDLS and CDR2 YYNGEE. Here the CDR3 DNA reads TGTGCCAGCAGCGTAGATGGTGGGAGCGAATACGAGCAGTACTTC. Translated: CASSVDGGSEYEQYF.

CDR3: CASSFDRPTINEKLFF. DNA of the CDR3: TGTGCCAGCAGCTTCGACAGGCCCACCATTAATGAAAAACTGTTTTTT. This chain uses TRBV7-2 with TRBJ1-4; weak D call: TRBD1 (6 bases). CDR1 and CDR2 from the germline V gene are SGHTA and FQGNSA. The CDR3 loop spans 16 amino acids. The V gene lost 3 bases and the J gene lost 4 bases, with 15 bases spanning the gap.